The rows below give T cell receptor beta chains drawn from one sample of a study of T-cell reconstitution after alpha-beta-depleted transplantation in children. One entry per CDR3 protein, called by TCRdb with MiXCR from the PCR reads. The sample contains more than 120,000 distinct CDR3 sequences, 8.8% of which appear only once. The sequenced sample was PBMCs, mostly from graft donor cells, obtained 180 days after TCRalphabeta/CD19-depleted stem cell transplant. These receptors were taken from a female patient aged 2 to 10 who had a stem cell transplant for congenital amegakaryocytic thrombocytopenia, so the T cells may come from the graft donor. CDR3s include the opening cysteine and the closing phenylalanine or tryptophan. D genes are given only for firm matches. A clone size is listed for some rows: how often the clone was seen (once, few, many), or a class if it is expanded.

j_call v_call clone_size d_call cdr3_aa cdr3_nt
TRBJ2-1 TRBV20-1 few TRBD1 CSANRDSYNEQFF TGCAGTGCAAACCGGGACAGCTACAATGAGCAGTTCTTC
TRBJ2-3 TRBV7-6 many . CASSSFPTDTQYF TGTGCCAGCAGCTCCTTTCCCACAGATACGCAGTATTTT
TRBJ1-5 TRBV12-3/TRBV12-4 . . CASSFEGGPPQPQHF TGTGCCAGCAGTTTTGAAGGGGGGCCACCCCAGCCCCAGCATTTT
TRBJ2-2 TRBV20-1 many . CSAAGTLNTGELFF TGCAGTGCCGCCGGGACTCTGAACACCGGGGAGCTGTTTTTT
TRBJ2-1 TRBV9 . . CASSEGGPPGDEQFF TGTGCCAGCAGCGAGGGGGGTCCCCCTGGGGATGAGCAGTTCTTC
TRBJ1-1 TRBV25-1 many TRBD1 CASSARQGAQAFF TGTGCCAGCAGTGCACGACAGGGGGCTCAAGCTTTCTTT
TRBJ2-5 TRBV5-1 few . CASRDFQETQYF TGCGCCAGCCGGGACTTCCAAGAGACCCAGTACTTC
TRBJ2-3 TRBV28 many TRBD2 CASSFHGGADTQYF TGTGCCAGCAGTTTCCACGGGGGGGCAGATACGCAGTATTTT
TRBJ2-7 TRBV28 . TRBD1 CASSLQGPEQYF TGTGCCAGCAGCCTACAGGGGCCCGAGCAGTACTTC
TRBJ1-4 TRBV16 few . CASSRDRRTNEKLFF TGTGCCAGCAGCCGAGACCGACGAACTAATGAAAAACTGTTTTTT
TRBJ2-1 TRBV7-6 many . CASSPRPGPWGYNEQFF TGTGCCAGCAGCCCCCGACCCGGACCTTGGGGTTACAATGAGCAGTTCTTC
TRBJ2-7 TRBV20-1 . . CSARDPWASIEQYF TGCAGTGCTAGAGATCCCTGGGCTTCGATAGAGCAGTACTTC
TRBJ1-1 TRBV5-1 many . CASGKNSGTYEAFF TGCGCCAGTGGAAAGAACTCCGGGACATATGAAGCTTTCTTT
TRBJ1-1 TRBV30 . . CAWSPLVTEAFF TGTGCCTGGAGTCCTCTTGTCACTGAAGCTTTCTTT
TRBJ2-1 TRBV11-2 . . CASSLDRFEQFF TGTGCCAGCAGCTTAGATCGTTTTGAGCAGTTCTTC
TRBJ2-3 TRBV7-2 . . CASSARAKGSTDTQYF TGTGCCAGCAGCGCGCGGGCCAAAGGGAGCACAGATACGCAGTATTTT
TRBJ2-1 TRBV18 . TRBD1 CASSPGQGQPEQFF TGTGCCAGCTCTCCTGGACAGGGGCAGCCCGAGCAGTTCTTC
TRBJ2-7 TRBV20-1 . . CSASGMSYEQYF TGCAGTGCTAGTGGGATGTCCTACGAGCAGTACTTC
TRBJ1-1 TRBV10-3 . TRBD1 CAISDRQGHTEAFF TGTGCCATCAGTGACCGACAGGGGCACACTGAAGCTTTCTTT
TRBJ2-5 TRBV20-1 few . CSARFAGRREETQYF TGCAGTGCTAGGTTTGCGGGCCGCCGGGAGGAGACCCAGTACTTC
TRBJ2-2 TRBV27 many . CASSLNRPQRVTGELFF TGTGCCAGCAGCCTCAACCGCCCCCAACGGGTCACCGGGGAGCTGTTTTTT
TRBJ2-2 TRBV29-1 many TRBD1 CSVGQATGELFF TGCAGCGTGGGACAGGCCACCGGGGAGCTGTTTTTT
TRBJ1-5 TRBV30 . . CAWSKRTLKDQPQHF TGTGCCTGGAGCAAGAGGACACTAAAGGATCAGCCCCAGCATTTT